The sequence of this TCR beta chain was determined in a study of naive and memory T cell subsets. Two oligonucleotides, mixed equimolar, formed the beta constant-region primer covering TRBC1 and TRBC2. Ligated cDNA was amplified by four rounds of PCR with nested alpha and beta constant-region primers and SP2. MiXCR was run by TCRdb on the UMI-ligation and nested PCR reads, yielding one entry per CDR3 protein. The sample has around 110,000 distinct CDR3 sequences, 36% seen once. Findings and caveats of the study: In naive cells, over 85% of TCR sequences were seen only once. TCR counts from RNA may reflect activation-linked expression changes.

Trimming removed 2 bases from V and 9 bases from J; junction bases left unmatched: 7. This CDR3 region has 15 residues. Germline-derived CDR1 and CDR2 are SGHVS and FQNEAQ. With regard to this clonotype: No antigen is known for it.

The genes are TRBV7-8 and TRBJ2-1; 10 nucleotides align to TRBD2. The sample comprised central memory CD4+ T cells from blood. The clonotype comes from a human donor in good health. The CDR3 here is CASSLHLAGAVEQFF. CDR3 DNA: TGTGCCAGCAGCTTACATCTAGCGGGAGCCGTTGAGCAGTTCTTC.